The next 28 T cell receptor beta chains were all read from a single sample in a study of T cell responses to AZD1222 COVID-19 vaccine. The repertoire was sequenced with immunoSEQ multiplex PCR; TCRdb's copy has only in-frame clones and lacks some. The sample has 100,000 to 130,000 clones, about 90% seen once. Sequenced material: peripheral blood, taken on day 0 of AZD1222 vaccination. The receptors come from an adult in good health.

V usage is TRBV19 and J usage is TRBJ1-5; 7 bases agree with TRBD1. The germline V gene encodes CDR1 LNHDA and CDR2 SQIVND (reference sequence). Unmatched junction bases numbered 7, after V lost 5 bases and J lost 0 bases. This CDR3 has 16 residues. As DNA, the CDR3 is TGTGCCAGTAGTCTGGGACAGCCTTATAGCAATCAGCCCCAGCATTTT. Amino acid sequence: CASSLGQPYSNQPQHF. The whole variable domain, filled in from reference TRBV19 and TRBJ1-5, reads DGGITQSPKYLFRKEGQNVTLSCEQNLNHDAMYWYRQDPGQGLRLIYYSQIVNDFQKGDIAEGYSVSREKKESFPLTVTSAQKNPTAFYLCASSLGQPYSNQPQHFGDGTRLSIL.

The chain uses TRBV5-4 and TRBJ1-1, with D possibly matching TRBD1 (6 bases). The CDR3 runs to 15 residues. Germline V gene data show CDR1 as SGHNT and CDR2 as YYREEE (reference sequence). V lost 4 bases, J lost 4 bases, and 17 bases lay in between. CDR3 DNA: TGTGCCAGCAGCCATAGTATTAAAGGGGGCACTGAAGCTTTCTTT. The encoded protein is CASSHSIKGGTEAFF.

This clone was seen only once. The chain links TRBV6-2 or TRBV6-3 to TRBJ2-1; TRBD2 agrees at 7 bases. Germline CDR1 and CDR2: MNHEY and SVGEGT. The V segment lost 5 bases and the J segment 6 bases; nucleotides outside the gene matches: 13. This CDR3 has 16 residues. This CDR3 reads CASSLSGARALNEQFF. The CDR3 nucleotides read TGTGCCAGCAGTCTCAGCGGGGCGCGGGCCCTCAATGAGCAGTTCTTC.

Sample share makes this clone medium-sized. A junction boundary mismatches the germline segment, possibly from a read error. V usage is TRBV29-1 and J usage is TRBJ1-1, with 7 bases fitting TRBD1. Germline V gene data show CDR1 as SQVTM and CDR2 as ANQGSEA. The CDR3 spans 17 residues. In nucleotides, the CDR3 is TGCAGCGTAGAAGGGGTCGGGCGACAGGGTTATCGGACTGAAGCTTTCTTT. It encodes CSVEGVGRQGYRTEAFF.

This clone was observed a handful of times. The CDR3 region has the DNA TGTGCCAGCAGCTTAGTTGGGGGAATCGTCTACGAGCAGTACTTC. It encodes CASSLVGGIVYEQYF. V and J are TRBV7-2 and TRBJ2-7; D is possibly TRBD1 or TRBD2 (5 bases each). Trimming removed 1 base at V and 3 bases at J, with 13 bases between. Germline loops: CDR1 SGHTA, CDR2 FQGNSA. The CDR3 has 15 residues.

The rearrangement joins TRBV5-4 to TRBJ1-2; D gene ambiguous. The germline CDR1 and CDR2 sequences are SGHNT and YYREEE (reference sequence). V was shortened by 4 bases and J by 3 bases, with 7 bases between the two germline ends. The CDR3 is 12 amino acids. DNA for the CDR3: TGTGCCAGCAGCACCAGGTACTATGGCTACACCTTC. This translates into CASSTRYYGYTF.

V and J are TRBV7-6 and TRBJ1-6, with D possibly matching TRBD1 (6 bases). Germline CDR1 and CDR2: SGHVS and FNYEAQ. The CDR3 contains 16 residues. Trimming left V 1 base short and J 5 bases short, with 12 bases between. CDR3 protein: CASSLVAGDDNSPLHF. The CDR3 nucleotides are TGTGCCAGCAGCTTAGTAGCAGGGGACGATAATTCACCCCTCCACTTT.

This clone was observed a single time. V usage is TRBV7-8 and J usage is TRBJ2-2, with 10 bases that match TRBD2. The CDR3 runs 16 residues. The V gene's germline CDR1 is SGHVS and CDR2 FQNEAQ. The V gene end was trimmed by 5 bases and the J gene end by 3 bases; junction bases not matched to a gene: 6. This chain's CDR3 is CASSSSGGPYTGELFF. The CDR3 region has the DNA TGTGCCAGCAGCAGTAGCGGGGGGCCCTACACCGGGGAGCTGTTTTTT. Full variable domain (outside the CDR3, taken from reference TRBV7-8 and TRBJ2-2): GAGVSQSPRYKVAKRGQDVALRCDPISGHVSLFWYQQALGQGPEFLTYFQNEAQLDKSGLPSDRFFAERPEGSVSTLKIQRTQQEDSAVYLCASSSSGGPYTGELFFGEGSRLTVL.

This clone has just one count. The CDR3 here is CASIRTGGYEQFF. The CDR3, as DNA: TGTGCCAGCATCCGGACAGGGGGCTATGAGCAGTTCTTC. This chain joins TRBV7-2 and TRBJ2-1; 11 nucleotides agree with TRBD1. The J segment lost 8 bases and the V segment lost 7 bases, leaving 4 bases of the junction unmatched. There are 13 residues in the CDR3. Per germline, CDR1 SGHTA and CDR2 FQGNSA.

CDR3 amino acids: CASSIVGGNTEAFF. CDR3 nucleotide sequence: TGTGCCAGTAGTATAGTCGGCGGGAACACTGAAGCTTTCTTT. The chain carries TRBV19 and TRBJ1-1; D not resolved. Germline lookup yields CDR1 LNHDA and CDR2 SQIVND (reference sequence). The CDR3 runs 14 residues. V lost 1 base and J lost 1, with 7 bases in between.

The CDR3 region is CASSALLGYTF. The DNA for the CDR3 is TGTGCCAGCAGCGCTTTGTTAGGCTACACCTTC. This chain connects TRBV7-2 to TRBJ1-2; D gene unclear. Germline assignment: CDR1 SGHTA and CDR2 FQGNSA. The CDR3 is 11 amino acids. Trimming removed 5 bases at V and 8 bases at J, with 9 bases between. The full variable domain, completed using reference TRBV7-2 and TRBJ1-2, is GAGVSQSPSNKVTEKGKDVELRCDPISGHTALYWYRQSLGQGLEFLIYFQGNSAPDKSGLPSDRFSAERTGGSVSTLTIQRTQQEDSAVYLCASSALLGYTFGSGTRLTVV.

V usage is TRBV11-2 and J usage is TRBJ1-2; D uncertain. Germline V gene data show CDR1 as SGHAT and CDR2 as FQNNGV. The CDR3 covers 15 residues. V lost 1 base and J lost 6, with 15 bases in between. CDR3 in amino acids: CASSLVGVVGDGYTF. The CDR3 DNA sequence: TGTGCCAGCAGCTTAGTCGGGGTGGTTGGAGATGGCTACACCTTC.

CDR3: CASSFTGTDGYTF. The CDR3 DNA is TGTGCCAGCAGCTTTACCGGGACAGATGGCTACACCTTC. The rearrangement links TRBV5-5 to TRBJ1-2, with 7 bases identical to TRBD1. V trimming: 2 bases; J trimming: 6 bases; junction bases outside the gene matches: 4. CDR1 SGHKS and CDR2 YYEKEE come from the germline V gene (reference sequence). There are 13 residues in the CDR3. The entire variable domain, with the rest obtained from reference TRBV5-5 and TRBJ1-2, is as follows: DAGVTQSPTHLIKTRGQQVTLRCSPISGHKSVSWYQQVLGQGPQFIFQYYEKEERGRGNFPDRFSARQFPNYSSELNVNALLLGDSALYLCASSFTGTDGYTFGSGTRLTVV.

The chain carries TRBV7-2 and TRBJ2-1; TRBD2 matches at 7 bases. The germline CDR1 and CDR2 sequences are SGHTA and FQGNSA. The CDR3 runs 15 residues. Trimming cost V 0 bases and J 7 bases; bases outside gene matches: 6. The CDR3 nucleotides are TGTGCCAGCAGCTTAGCGCTTATCGGGGGGAATGAGCAGTTCTTC. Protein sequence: CASSLALIGGNEQFF.

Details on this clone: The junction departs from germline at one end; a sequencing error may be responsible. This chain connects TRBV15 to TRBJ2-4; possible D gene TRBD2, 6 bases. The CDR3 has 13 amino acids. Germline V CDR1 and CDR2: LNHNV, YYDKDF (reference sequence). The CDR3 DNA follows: TGTGCCACCAGCAGAGATCCGGGGGACCGCCTTCGATTC. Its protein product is CATSRDPGDRLRF.

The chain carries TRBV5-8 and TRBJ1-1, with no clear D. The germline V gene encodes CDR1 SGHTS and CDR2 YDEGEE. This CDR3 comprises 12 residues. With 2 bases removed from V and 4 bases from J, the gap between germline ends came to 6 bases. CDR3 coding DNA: TGTGCCAGCAGCTTACATGGCACTGAAGCTTTCTTT. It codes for CASSLHGTEAFF.

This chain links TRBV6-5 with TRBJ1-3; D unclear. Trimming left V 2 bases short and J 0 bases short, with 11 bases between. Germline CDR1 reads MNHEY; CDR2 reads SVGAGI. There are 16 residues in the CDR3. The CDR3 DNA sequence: TGTGCCAGCAGTTACAGCCCCCTTCTCTCTGGAAACACCATATATTTT. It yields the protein CASSYSPLLSGNTIYF.

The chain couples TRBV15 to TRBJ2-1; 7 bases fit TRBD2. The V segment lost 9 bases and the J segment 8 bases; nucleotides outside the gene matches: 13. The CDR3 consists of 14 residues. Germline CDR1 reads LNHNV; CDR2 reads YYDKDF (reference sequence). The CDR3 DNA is TGTGCCACACGAAGCGGGGCCCCTTCGGATGAGCAGTTCTTC. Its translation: CATRSGAPSDEQFF.

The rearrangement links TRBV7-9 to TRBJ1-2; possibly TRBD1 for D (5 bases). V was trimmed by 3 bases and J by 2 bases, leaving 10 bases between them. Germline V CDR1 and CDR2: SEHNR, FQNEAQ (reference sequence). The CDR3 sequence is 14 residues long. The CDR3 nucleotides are TGTGCCAGCAGCTTTGGAGGGACCAACTATGGCTACACCTTC. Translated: CASSFGGTNYGYTF.

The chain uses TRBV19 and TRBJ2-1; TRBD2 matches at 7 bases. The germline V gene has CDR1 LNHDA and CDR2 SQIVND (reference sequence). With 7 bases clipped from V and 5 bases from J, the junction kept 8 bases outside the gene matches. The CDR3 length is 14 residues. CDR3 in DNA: TGTGCCAGTACGCCCAGCGGGGTCCACAATGAGCAGTTCTTC. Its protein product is CASTPSGVHNEQFF.

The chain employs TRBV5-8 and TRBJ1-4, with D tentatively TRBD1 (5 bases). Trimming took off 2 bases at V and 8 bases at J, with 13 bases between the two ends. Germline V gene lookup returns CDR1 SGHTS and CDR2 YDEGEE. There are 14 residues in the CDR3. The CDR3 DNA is TGTGCCAGCAGCTTTGCGCAGGGCGGGGAAAAACTGTTTTTT. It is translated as CASSFAQGGEKLFF.

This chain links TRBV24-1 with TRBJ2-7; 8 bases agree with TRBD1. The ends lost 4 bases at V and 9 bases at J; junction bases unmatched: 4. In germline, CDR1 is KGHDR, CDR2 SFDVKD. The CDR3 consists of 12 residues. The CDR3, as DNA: TGTGCCACCAGTGACCCGACAGGGGTGCAGTACTTC. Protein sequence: CATSDPTGVQYF.

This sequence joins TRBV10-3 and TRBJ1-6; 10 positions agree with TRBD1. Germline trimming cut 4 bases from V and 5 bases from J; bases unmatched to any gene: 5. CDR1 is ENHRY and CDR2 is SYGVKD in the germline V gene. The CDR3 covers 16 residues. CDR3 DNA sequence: TGTGCCATCAGTGCCCGACAGGGGGCCGATAATTCACCCCTCCACTTT. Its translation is CAISARQGADNSPLHF.

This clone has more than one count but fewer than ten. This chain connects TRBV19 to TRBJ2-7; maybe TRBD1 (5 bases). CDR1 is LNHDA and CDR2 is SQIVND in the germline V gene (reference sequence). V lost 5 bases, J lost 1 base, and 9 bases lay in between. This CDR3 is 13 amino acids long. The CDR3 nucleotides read TGTGCCAGTAGTTTTACAGGTTCCTACGAGCAGTACTTC. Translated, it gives CASSFTGSYEQYF.

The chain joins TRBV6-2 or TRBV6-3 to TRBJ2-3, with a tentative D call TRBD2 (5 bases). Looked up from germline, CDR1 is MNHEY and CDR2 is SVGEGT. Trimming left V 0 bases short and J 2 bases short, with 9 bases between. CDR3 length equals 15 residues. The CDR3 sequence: CASSYSLASTDTQYF. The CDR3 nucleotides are TGTGCCAGCAGTTACTCGTTAGCGTCCACAGATACGCAGTATTTT.

The CDR3 DNA reads TGTGCCAGCAGTTACTCGAGGACTAGGCAGACCCAGTACTTC. Amino acid sequence: CASSYSRTRQTQYF. V gene TRBV6-2 or TRBV6-3 combines with J gene TRBJ2-5; 7 positions match TRBD2. Trimming removed 0 bases from V and 6 bases from J; junction bases left unmatched: 4. The germline V gene has CDR1 MNHEY and CDR2 SVGEGT. The CDR3 has 14 amino acids.

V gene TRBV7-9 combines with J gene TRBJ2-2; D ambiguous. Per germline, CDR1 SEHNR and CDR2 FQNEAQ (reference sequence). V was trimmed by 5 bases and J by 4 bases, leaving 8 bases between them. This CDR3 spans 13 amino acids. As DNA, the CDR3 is TGTGCCAGCAGCCCCGTTGGCACCGGGGAGCTGTTTTTT. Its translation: CASSPVGTGELFF. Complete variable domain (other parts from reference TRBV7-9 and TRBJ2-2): DTGVSQNPRHKITKRGQNVTFRCDPISEHNRLYWYRQTLGQGPEFLTYFQNEAQLEKSRLLSDRFSAERPKGSFSTLEIQRTEQGDSAMYLCASSPVGTGELFFGEGSRLTVL.

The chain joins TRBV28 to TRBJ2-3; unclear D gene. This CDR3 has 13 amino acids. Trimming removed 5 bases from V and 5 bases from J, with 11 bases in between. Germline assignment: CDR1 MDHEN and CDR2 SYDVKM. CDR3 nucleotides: TGTGCCAGCAGTCCGCCCGCCTTAGATACGCAGTATTTT. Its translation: CASSPPALDTQYF. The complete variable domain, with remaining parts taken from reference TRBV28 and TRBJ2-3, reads DVKVTQSSRYLVKRTGEKVFLECVQDMDHENMFWYRQDPGLGLRLIYFSYDVKMKEKGDIPEGYSVSREKKERFSLILESASTNQTSMYLCASSPPALDTQYFGPGTRLTVL.